This T cell receptor (beta chain) was sequenced in a study of identical twins. Study results and caveats: The degree of excess twin sharing was weaker in beta out-of-frame sequences. Twins shared out-of-frame alpha sequences with excess low generation probability.

This clonotype was counted at least ten times. The antigen remains unidentified. A read error may produce the germline difference seen at one junction end. After template switching added a universal primer site, the resulting cDNA carried unique molecular identifiers. TCRdb reanalysed the 5' RACE reads using MiXCR and keeps one entry per CDR3 protein. The sample gives 450,000 or so distinct CDR3 sequences, approximately 15% of which show up once; around 0.57% is in the top ten. In addition, the sample was reused for a study of yellow fever vaccine responses in identical twins.

Sequencing was performed on CD4+ T cells sorted from blood. This sequence was found in a woman aged 18-35 years in good health.

The CDR3 nucleotides are TGTGCCAGCAGCTTAACAGACAATGAGCAGTTCTTC. This translates into CASSLTDNEQFF. This rearrangement joins TRBV5-1 to TRBJ2-1; no definite D call. This CDR3 is 12 amino acids long. Germline loops: CDR1 SGHRS, CDR2 YFSETQ.